The 11 T cell receptor beta chains reported below all come from one sample, sequenced in a study of T-cell memory formation after mild COVID-19. MiXCR, run by TCRdb on the 5' RACE reads, gives a single entry per CDR3 protein. The table shows some 29,000 distinct CDR3 sequences, with more than 15% occurring only once. Material: PBMCs or a T cell subset sorted from them (not recorded which). The receptors derive from an adult who had mild COVID-19 (a few samples of this study predate the infection). Cell type and time point are not known.

This clonotype was recorded at least ten times. The chain carries TRBV7-2 and TRBJ2-5; no definite D call. This CDR3 has 17 amino acids. V lost 5 bases, J lost 3 bases, and 22 bases lay in between. Germline V gene lookup returns CDR1 SGHTA and CDR2 FQGNSA. The CDR3 DNA follows: TGTGCCAGCAGCCCCCCCAGGTTCCAGACCCAAAAAGAGACCCAGTACTTC. Its translation is CASSPPRFQTQKETQYF.

J is TRBJ2-7 and V is TRBV6-2 or TRBV6-3; 9 bases are a match to TRBD2. Trimming cost V 3 bases and J 3 bases; bases outside gene matches: 6. The CDR3 is 15 amino acids. From germline, CDR1 is MNHEY and CDR2 SVGEGT. CDR3 nucleotide sequence: TGTGCCAGCAGTTATTCCAGCGGGGGGATCTACGAGCAGTACTTC. Translating it yields CASSYSSGGIYEQYF.

This clonotype was picked up many times. The chain carries TRBV29-1 and TRBJ2-7, with D perhaps given as TRBD1 or TRBD2 (6 bases each). This CDR3 is built from 17 residues. Germline CDR1 and CDR2: SQVTM and ANQGSEA. V shed 5 bases and J shed 3 bases, with 26 bases lying between them. The CDR3 is CSVKKMVGGKGFYEQYF. The CDR3 DNA follows: TGCAGCGTTAAAAAAATGGTCGGGGGCAAGGGATTCTACGAGCAGTACTTC.

This clonotype appeared a single time. The chain couples TRBV7-9 to TRBJ2-3; TRBD2 is a possible D gene (6 bases). Germline CDR1 reads SEHNR; CDR2 reads FQNEAQ (reference sequence). CDR3 length: 15 residues. Deletions cut 1 base from V and 2 bases from J, with 10 bases between. Here the CDR3 reads CASSLVGGSTDTQYF. The CDR3, as DNA: TGTGCCAGCAGCTTAGTGGGAGGATCCACAGATACGCAGTATTTT.

This clonotype is labeled medium-sized. The V gene is TRBV7-6, the J gene TRBJ2-7, with 7 positions matching TRBD2. This CDR3 contains 15 residues. V lost 1 base and J lost 5; bases outside the gene matches: 8. Germline assignment: CDR1 SGHVS and CDR2 FNYEAQ. The CDR3: CASSLEERGGNEQYF. In DNA, the CDR3 is TGTGCCAGCAGCTTAGAGGAGCGGGGCGGGAACGAGCAGTACTTC.

This clonotype was observed at least ten times. The chain employs TRBV20-1 and TRBJ1-1; D is possibly TRBD1 (6 bases). The CDR3 is 16 residues long. CDR1 and CDR2 from the germline V gene are DFQATT and SNEGSKA (reference sequence). V dropped 0 bases and J dropped 5 bases, with 19 bases sitting between them. CDR3 loop: CSARDSKRGGGTEAFF. The CDR3 region has the DNA TGCAGTGCTAGAGACTCCAAAAGAGGGGGAGGGACTGAAGCTTTCTTT.

In its sample, this clonotype was seen many times. This CDR3 reads CASRTGGYNSPLHF. CDR3 in DNA: TGTGCCAGCAGGACAGGGGGCTATAATTCACCCCTCCACTTT. The V call is TRBV12-3 or TRBV12-4, the J call TRBJ1-6; 9 bases map to TRBD1. With V trimmed by 6 bases and J by 3 bases, 0 bases remained unmatched. The CDR3 contains 14 residues.

This clonotype appeared many times. The V gene is TRBV6-2 or TRBV6-3, the J gene TRBJ2-4, with 11 bases identical to TRBD2. V shed 6 bases and J 0 bases; nucleotides not matched to a gene: 22. Germline V gene sequence: CDR1 MNHEY, CDR2 SVGEGT. This CDR3 has 22 residues. Here the CDR3 reads CASSGQGLGRLAGTLAKNIQYF. CDR3 DNA: TGTGCCAGCAGCGGACAGGGCCTCGGGAGACTAGCGGGAACCCTAGCCAAAAACATTCAGTACTTC.

V is TRBV7-9 and J is TRBJ2-7; no definite D call. The CDR3 loop spans 13 amino acids. With 1 base removed from V and 5 bases from J, the gap between germline ends came to 9 bases. CDR1 and CDR2 from the germline V gene are SEHNR and FQNEAQ (reference sequence). CDR3 DNA sequence: TGTGCCAGCAGCTTAGACCCCACGGACGAGCAGTACTTC. Residues: CASSLDPTDEQYF.

This chain uses TRBV29-1 with TRBJ2-7; no reliable D call. There are 14 residues in the CDR3. V was pared by 4 bases and J by 0 bases, with 13 bases between. Germline CDR1 SQVTM, CDR2 ANQGSEA. This chain's CDR3 is CSVVAGLSSYEQYF. The CDR3, as DNA: TGCAGCGTTGTAGCTGGCCTCAGCTCCTACGAGCAGTACTTC.

This clonotype was detected only a few times. The rearrangement joins TRBV24-1 to TRBJ2-3; tentative D call: TRBD2 (6 bases). The CDR3 length is 17 residues. V lost 5 bases to trimming and J lost 0 bases, with 17 bases between them. The germline V gene encodes CDR1 KGHDR and CDR2 SFDVKD. This CDR3 reads CATSGLGSHTSTDTQYF. The CDR3 DNA reads TGTGCCACCAGTGGACTCGGGAGCCATACTAGCACAGATACGCAGTATTTT.